The rows below give T cell receptor beta chains drawn from one sample of a study of shared clonotypes between healthy human individuals. Repertoires were generated with immunoSEQ multiplex PCR, while TCRdb's copy carries only in-frame clones and drops some. The sample shows 400,000 to 500,000 clones, over 65% of them seen only once. The source material was PBMCs. The receptors were sampled from a woman between 35 and 50 years old in good health. Some clones in this sample may be carry-over from other donors' samples. CDR3s include the opening cysteine and the closing phenylalanine or tryptophan. A D gene is named only where the DNA matches it firmly.

J gene	V gene	D gene	CDR3 protein
TRBJ2-7	TRBV7-3	NA	CASSREPGAGPYEQYF
TRBJ1-1	TRBV6-1	NA	CAGSPLAGVNTEAFF
TRBJ1-2	TRBV28	TRBD1	CASSSTGGVSFGYTF
TRBJ1-1	TRBV4-1	NA	CASSQRSSGLHTEAFF
TRBJ2-3	TRBV7-8	NA	CASSLQISTDTQYF
TRBJ1-1	TRBV28	TRBD1	CASSLKTQGDTEAFF
TRBJ1-2	TRBV7-6	NA	CASSSHGAPIYGYTF
TRBJ2-7	TRBV6-5	TRBD2	CASRAGTRAYEQYF
TRBJ2-3	TRBV15	NA	CATSAGTAPDTQYF
TRBJ2-1	TRBV30	NA	CAWTAGRGNEQFF
TRBJ1-2	TRBV28	NA	CASTGEPASYGYTF
TRBJ2-2	TRBV2	TRBD2	CASSDGGRFGELFF
TRBJ2-2	TRBV2	NA	CATRYFQTGELFF
TRBJ1-2	TRBV18	NA	CASSPGAGNYGYTF
TRBJ2-2	TRBV5-8	NA	CASSFWTSDGELFF
TRBJ2-7	TRBV5-4	TRBD1	CASSPSGTAYEQYF
TRBJ1-2	TRBV7-8	NA	CASSQTVPSGGYTF
NA	TRBV6-1	TRBD1	CASLPGQGWYEQYF
TRBJ1-1	TRBV7-9	NA	CASSLQASNTEAFF
TRBJ2-4	TRBV5-8	TRBD1	CASSLFTGQGSPNIQYF
TRBJ1-1	TRBV5-1	NA	CASSPGAGPMNTEAFF
TRBJ1-5	TRBV28	TRBD1	CASRLDRSQPQHF
TRBJ2-3	TRBV5-4	TRBD1	CASSEQGNTDTQYF
TRBJ2-4	TRBV10-3	TRBD2	CAISESYSGSAKNIQYF
TRBJ2-1	TRBV7-2	TRBD2	CASSTGTSSYNEQFF
TRBJ2-5	TRBV2	NA	CASSEWRAETQYF
TRBJ1-1	TRBV5-4	TRBD1	CASSLGDREAFF
TRBJ2-7	TRBV5-1	TRBD1	CASSLALWIWGQHYPYEQYF
TRBJ2-1	TRBV15	TRBD2	CATSRGRSGSLDEQFF
TRBJ2-1	TRBV18	TRBD1	CASSTRDRVGNEQFF
TRBJ1-1	TRBV5-1	NA	CASKSDANTEAFF
TRBJ2-5	TRBV28	TRBD2	CASSLYPSGVSGKETQYF
NA	TRBV5-8	TRBD1	CASSFGQGTYEQYF
TRBJ2-2	TRBV27	NA	CASSLQGGAYTGELFF
TRBJ2-7	TRBV28	NA	CASSLGGGGAEEQYF
TRBJ1-2	TRBV19	TRBD1	CASSYRDRVDGYTF
TRBJ2-7	TRBV5-1	TRBD1	CASTGTGGSYEQYF
TRBJ2-6	TRBV5-6	NA	CASSLGTFTSGANVLTF
TRBJ1-2	TRBV6-1	TRBD1	CASRILQGGLYGYTF
TRBJ2-2	TRBV4-2	TRBD1	CASSQDPGQGRTGELFF
TRBJ2-5	TRBV11-3	NA	CASSLVPGETQYF
TRBJ2-7	TRBV13	NA	CASSLHYEQYF
TRBJ2-3	TRBV11-3	NA	CASSEYRGGNTQYF
TRBJ2-3	TRBV5-1	NA	CASSLAAGPGTDTQYF
TRBJ2-5	TRBV29-1	TRBD2	CSVGGAGGIETQYF
TRBJ2-3	TRBV18	NA	CASSSWDGRSTDTQYF
TRBJ2-6	TRBV6-5	NA	CASSPQDSGANVLTF
TRBJ2-1	TRBV9	TRBD1	CASSVSHRGREQFF